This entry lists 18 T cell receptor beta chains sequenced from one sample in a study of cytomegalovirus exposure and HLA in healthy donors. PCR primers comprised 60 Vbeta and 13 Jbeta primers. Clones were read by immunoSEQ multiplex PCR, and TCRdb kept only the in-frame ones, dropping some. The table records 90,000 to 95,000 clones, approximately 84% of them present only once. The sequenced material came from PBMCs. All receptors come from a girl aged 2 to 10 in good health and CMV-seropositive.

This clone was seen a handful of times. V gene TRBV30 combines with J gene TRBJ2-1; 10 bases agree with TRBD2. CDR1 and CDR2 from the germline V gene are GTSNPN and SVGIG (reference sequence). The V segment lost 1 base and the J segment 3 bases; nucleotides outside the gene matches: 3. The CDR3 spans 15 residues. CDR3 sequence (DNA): TGTGCCTGGAGTGGGACTAGCGGACGCTACAATGAGCAGTTCTTC. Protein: CAWSGTSGRYNEQFF.

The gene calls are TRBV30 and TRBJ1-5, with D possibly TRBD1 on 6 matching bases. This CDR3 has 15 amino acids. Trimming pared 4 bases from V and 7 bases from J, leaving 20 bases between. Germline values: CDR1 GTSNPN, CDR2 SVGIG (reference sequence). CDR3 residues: CAWKSGPGEGQPQHF. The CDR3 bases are TGTGCCTGGAAAAGTGGACCAGGGGAGGGCCAGCCCCAGCATTTT.

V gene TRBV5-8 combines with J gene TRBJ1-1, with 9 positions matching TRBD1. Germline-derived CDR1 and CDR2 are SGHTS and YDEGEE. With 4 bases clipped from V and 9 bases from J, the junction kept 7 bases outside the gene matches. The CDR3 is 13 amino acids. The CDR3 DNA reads TGTGCCAGCAGCCCCGGGACAGGGCGGCAAGCTTTCTTT. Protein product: CASSPGTGRQAFF.

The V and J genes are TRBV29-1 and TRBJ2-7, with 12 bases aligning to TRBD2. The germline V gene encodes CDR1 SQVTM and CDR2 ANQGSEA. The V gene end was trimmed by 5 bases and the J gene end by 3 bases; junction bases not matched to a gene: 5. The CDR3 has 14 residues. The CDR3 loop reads CSVQGLAGNYEQYF. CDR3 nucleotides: TGCAGCGTTCAAGGACTAGCGGGGAACTACGAGCAGTACTTC.

In nucleotides, the CDR3 is TGTGCCAGCAGCCTCAGAGCCGGGACTAGCGGAAACGAGCAGTACTTC. Translating gives CASSLRAGTSGNEQYF. The chain carries TRBV9 and TRBJ2-7; TRBD2 aligns across 11 bases. CDR3 size: 16 residues. Germline CDR1 reads SGDLS; CDR2 reads YYNGEE. V was pared by 4 bases and J by 5 bases, with 11 bases of the junction left unmatched. Based on the CDR3 plus reference TRBV9 and TRBJ2-7, the full variable domain is DSGVTQTPKHLITATGQRVTLRCSPRSGDLSVYWYQQSLDQGLQFLIQYYNGEERAKGNILERFSAQQFPDLHSELNLSSLELGDSALYFCASSLRAGTSGNEQYFGPGTRLTVT.

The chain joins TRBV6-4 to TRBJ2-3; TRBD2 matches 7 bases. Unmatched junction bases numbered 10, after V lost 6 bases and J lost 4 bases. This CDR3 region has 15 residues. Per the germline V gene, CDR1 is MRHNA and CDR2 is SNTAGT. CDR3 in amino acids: CASRKTSAYPDTQYF. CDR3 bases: TGTGCCAGCAGAAAAACTAGCGCGTACCCAGATACGCAGTATTTT.

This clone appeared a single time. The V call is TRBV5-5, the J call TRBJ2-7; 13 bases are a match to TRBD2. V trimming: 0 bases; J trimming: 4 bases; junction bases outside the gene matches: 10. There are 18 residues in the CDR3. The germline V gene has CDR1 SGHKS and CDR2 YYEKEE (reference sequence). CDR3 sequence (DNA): TGTGCCAGCAGCTTGGCACTAGCGGGAGGGATCTTCGTGTACGAGCAGTACTTC. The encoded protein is CASSLALAGGIFVYEQYF.

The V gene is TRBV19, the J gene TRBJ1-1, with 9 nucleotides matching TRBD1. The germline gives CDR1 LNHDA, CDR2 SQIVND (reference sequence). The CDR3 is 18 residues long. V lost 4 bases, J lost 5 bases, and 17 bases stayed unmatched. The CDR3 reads CASSTFPGQGGGRTEAFF. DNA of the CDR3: TGTGCCAGTAGTACGTTTCCGGGACAGGGAGGAGGTAGAACTGAAGCTTTCTTT.

CDR3 DNA: TGTGCCAGCAGCGCGTCGACAGACGATCAGCCCCAGCATTTT. Amino acids: CASSASTDDQPQHF. The chain carries TRBV9 and TRBJ1-5, with D maybe TRBD1 (5 bases). The V end was cut by 3 bases, the J end by 5 bases, with 12 bases between. CDR1 and CDR2 (germline): SGDLS, YYNGEE. The CDR3 contains 14 residues.

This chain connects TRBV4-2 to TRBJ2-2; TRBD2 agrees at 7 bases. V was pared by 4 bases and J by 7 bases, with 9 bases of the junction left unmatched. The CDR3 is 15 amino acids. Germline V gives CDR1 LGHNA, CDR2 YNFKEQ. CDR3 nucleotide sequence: TGTGCCAGCAGCCCCATGGGGGGGTTGGTCGGGGAGCTGTTTTTT. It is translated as CASSPMGGLVGELFF.

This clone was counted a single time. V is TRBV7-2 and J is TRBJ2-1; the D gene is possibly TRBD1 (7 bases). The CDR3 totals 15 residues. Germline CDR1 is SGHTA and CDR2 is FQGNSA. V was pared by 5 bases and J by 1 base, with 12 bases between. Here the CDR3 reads CASSPRGASYNEQFF. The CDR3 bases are TGTGCCAGCAGCCCCAGGGGGGCTTCCTACAATGAGCAGTTCTTC. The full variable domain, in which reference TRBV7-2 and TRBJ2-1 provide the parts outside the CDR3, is GAGVSQSPSNKVTEKGKDVELRCDPISGHTALYWYRQSLGQGLEFLIYFQGNSAPDKSGLPSDRFSAERTGGSVSTLTIQRTQQEDSAVYLCASSPRGASYNEQFFGPGTRLTVL.

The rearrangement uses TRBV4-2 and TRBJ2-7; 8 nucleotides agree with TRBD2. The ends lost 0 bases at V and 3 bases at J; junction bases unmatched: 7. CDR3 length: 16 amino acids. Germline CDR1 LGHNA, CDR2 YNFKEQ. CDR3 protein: CASSQEPAGVLYEQYF. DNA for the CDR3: TGTGCCAGCAGCCAAGAGCCAGCGGGAGTTCTCTACGAGCAGTACTTC.

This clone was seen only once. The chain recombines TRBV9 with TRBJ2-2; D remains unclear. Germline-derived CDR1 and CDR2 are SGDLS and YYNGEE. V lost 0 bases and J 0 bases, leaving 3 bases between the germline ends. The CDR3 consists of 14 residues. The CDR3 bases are TGTGCCAGCAGCGTAGGGCCGAACACCGGGGAGCTGTTTTTT. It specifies CASSVGPNTGELFF.

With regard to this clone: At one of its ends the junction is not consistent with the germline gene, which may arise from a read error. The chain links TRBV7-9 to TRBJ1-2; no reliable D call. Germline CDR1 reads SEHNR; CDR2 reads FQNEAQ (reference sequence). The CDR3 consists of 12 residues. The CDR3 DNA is TGTTCCAGCAGCTTAGCGGCGGGCGGCTACACCTTC. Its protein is CSSSLAAGGYTF.

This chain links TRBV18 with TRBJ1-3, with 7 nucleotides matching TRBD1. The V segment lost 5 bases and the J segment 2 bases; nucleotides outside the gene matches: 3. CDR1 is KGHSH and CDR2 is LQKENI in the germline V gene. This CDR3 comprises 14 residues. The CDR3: CASSSGGTGNTIYF. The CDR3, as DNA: TGTGCCAGCTCATCAGGGGGAACTGGAAACACCATATATTTT.

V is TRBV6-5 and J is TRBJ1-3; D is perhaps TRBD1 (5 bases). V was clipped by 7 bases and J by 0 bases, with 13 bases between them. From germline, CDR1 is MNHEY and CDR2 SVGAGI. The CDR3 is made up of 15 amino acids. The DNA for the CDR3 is TGTGCCAGCAAAATCGGGGGACTCTCTGGAAACACCATATATTTT. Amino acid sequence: CASKIGGLSGNTIYF.

CDR3 in amino acids: CASSQVRGSGGLNTEAFF. The CDR3 coding sequence is TGTGCCAGCAGCCAAGTTAGGGGGTCAGGGGGCTTGAACACTGAAGCTTTCTTT. J is TRBJ1-1 and V is TRBV14, with TRBD1 matching over 8 bases. Trimming at V came to 1 base and at J to 0 bases, leaving 10 bases not matched to a gene. This CDR3 is built from 18 residues. Germline assignment: CDR1 SGHDN and CDR2 FVKESK.

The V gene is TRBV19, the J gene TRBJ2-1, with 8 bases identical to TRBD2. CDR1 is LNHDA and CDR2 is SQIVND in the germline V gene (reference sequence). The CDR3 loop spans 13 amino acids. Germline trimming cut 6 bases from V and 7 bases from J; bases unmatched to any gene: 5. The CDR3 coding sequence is TGTGCCAGTAGACTACTAGCGGAGAATGAGCAGTTCTTC. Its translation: CASRLLAENEQFF.